The entry below gives a single T cell receptor beta chain sequence along with its context. Its target is not known. This sample is part of a study of CD8 T cells in ankylosing spondylitis. Study-wide results and limits: One TCR beta motif, made up of roughly eight highly homologous variants, appeared characteristic of ankylosing spondylitis blood. The disease-linked clones had a CD8+ phenotype and low blood frequencies. There were earlier reports of some motif variants in reactive arthritis synovial fluid and blood. Matched ankylosing spondylitis synovial fluid reportedly showed significant enrichment of disease-linked clones.

Generation of TCR beta libraries employed quantitative 5'-RACE incorporating molecular barcodes. TCRdb called the 5' RACE reads again in MiXCR, with one record for every CDR3 protein. The sample has 220,000 or so distinct CDR3 sequences; about 18% are singletons. This CDR3 contains 15 residues. CDR1 is ENHRY, CDR2 SYGVKD, per germline. The junction had 4 bases not matched to a gene; V was cut back by 0 bases and J by 9 bases. This TCR came from a male donor with ankylosing spondylitis. The sample consisted of blood, either unsorted or a sorted T cell fraction (not recorded which). The genes are TRBV10-3 and TRBJ2-1, with 11 bases identical to TRBD2. CDR3 residues: CAISESTSGGIEQFF. CDR3 nucleotides: TGTGCCATCAGTGAGTCTACTAGCGGGGGCATTGAGCAGTTCTTC.